This record covers a single T cell receptor beta chain. Its antigen is still unknown. No much larger clonotype is one base removed from it; base qualities were not supplied. The cohort consisted of 666 healthy bone marrow donors. Cohort members were all nominally healthy when sampled, although unrecorded immune exposures were likely present. The donor tested CMV seropositive, placing the donor among the approximately 310 seropositive members of the cohort. A peripheral blood sample was provided by each donor, and peripheral blood mononuclear cells were used for TCR beta sequencing. Genomic DNA extraction from the blood cell samples was performed with the Qiagen DNeasy Blood Extraction Kit. To prepare the library, the immunoSEQ multiplex PCR assay was applied. A mixture of 60 forward primers for TCR Vbeta segments and 13 reverse primers for TCR Jbeta segments was used in the multiplex PCR. The CDR3 region of rearranged TCR beta genes was amplified from genomic DNA with a multiplex PCR assay. Amplified TCR beta libraries were sequenced as 87-base-pair reads on the Illumina HiSeq System. On the study's bioinformatics: In a later analysis, about 80 million unique TCR beta chains were counted across the approximately 640 repertoires, and roughly 11 million of these chains were shared by at least two donors. A nearest-neighbor algorithm error-corrected the raw reads and collapsed the reads into unique sequences, merging closely related sequences to remove PCR and sequencing errors. CDR3 sequences were aligned to IMGT reference sequences to assign V, D and J gene segments. For a sequence to be retained, at least a six-nucleotide match to both a V gene segment and a J gene segment was required. Rearrangements were called productive when the CDR3 lacked stop codons and stayed in frame with V and J; all others were non-productive. CDR3 was defined according to IMGT convention as the region running from the second conserved V-encoded cysteine to the conserved J-encoded phenylalanine. The earlier analysis of a few hundred of the donors excluded any sequence lacking an unambiguous match to a single V gene segment. An earlier analysis of a few hundred of the donors called V segments functional above 56.7% productive rearrangements and segregating when the between-donor standard deviation exceeded 5%. A statistical classification framework was developed to diagnose cytomegalovirus status using the catalog of TCR beta chain sequences. V and J gene assignment, in a later analysis, came from comparing TCR nucleotide sequences with IMGT/GENE-DB human TR gene sequences. In a later analysis, CDR3 sequences and most-parsimonious VDJ recombination scenarios were assigned using the TCRdist pipeline. In a later analysis, each TCR beta chain was defined by its CDR3 amino acid sequence together with its V-gene family, and reads lacking a unique V-gene family were excluded. A later analysis removed 592 highly shared, low-generation-probability nucleotide sequences to deal with suspected cross-contamination and a sequencing artifact. For each public chain, a later analysis derived a clonal expansion index from normalized ranks of inferred template counts within each repertoire. Generation probabilities in a later analysis came from a VDJ recombination model fitted to out-of-frame rearrangements, and those results were checked against IGoR. A later analysis scored TCR-TCR, TCR-HLA and TCR-CMV co-occurrence with hypergeometric tests, applying a repertoire-size bias correction to TCR pairs. A later analysis estimated false discovery rates by permuting HLA or CMV assignments 20 times. In a later analysis, co-occurring TCRs were grouped using DBSCAN, with TCRdist sequence similarity added in when clustering inside HLA-allele-positive subsets. Repertoires with fewer than 30,000 or more than 120,000 public chains were left out of co-occurrence clustering, as were roughly five repertoires with anomalous nucleotide sharing. The clones in this table, taken by TCRdb from immuneACCESS, are in-frame only. Not every clone is retained; where verified, under half of the shortfall comes from an unresolved V gene, and the cause of the rest is unknown. V and J calls and clone size are copied from that table; D and trimming were computed from the DNA. A total of about 160,000 clones appear in this sample, approximately 75% of them only once. Of the sample, around 2.2% falls within the top ten clones.

This specimen belongs to a study of cytomegalovirus exposure and HLA in healthy donors (dated by TCRdb to 2016 to 2017). About the full investigation: According to an earlier analysis of 587 of the donors, about 179 million T cells yielded some 110 million unique TCR beta sequences and approximately 300 Gb of sequence data. Besides the first cohort of more than 650 subjects, a separate validation cohort made up of some 110 different subjects was used. A later analysis re-analyzed previously published TCR beta repertoires from 660 or so donors and added high-resolution HLA genotyping to study TCR occurrence patterns. Typing coverage varied by locus: roughly 620-640 donors for A, B, C, DRB1 and DQB1; approximately 500 for DQA1; more than 600 for DPA1; 450 to 480 for DPB1. The aim of the study was to test whether cataloging public T cell receptors could identify signatures of past pathogen exposure. A later genetic analysis used genome-wide SNP genotypes for about three fifths of the 666 donors, treating that subset as a discovery cohort. An early release covering roughly 640 HLA-typed donors comprised approximately 300 gigabases of sequencing data and around 86 million unique TCR sequences. Rather than using new phenotypic data, the later analysis identified candidate immune exposures from TCR beta sequences and from how often those sequences occurred across donors. Among the roughly 400 genotyped donors, approximately 81% belonged to the genetic ancestry cluster associated with self-reported Caucasian donors. Donor age, sex, ethnicity and CMV serostatus were collected together with the repertoire data. An earlier analysis of roughly 600 of the donors used high-throughput TCR beta sequencing to judge whether each TCR beta V gene segment behaved as functional or pseudogenic. Class I and class II HLA loci were covered by the typing at four-digit resolution. The study profiled the T cell repertoires of under 850 subjects by immunosequencing and related them to cytomegalovirus serostatus. Every discovery cohort repertoire had been produced on one sequencing platform. Roughly 5 DR-DQ haplotypes were handled as single units for association and clustering, since linkage in the cohort was strong. To predict cytomegalovirus infection status, the study brought together high-throughput TCR immunosequencing, statistical association of individual TCRs with disease status, and machine learning. Among under 450 genotyped donors of the cohort, an average of about 240,000 unique TCR beta nucleotide sequences were sequenced per donor, about a sixth of them non-productive.

The CDR3 has 14 amino acids, counting the end cysteine and phenylalanine. Only CDR3 DNA is held: 42 bases, read in frame from base 1. From the germline V gene, CDR1 is SGHRS and CDR2 is YFSETQ. V sheds 4 bases and J sheds 8 bases, leaving 18 bases between their ends. Results and caveats for the whole study, not just this receptor: Across donors, most TCR sequences were observed very rarely, whereas some public TCRs were present in many individuals. This cohort had only TCR beta chains sequenced, and the lack of alpha or paired-chain data limited which features could be detected. A later genetic analysis reported fewer N-insertions in productive TCRs among donors in an Asian-associated ancestry cluster than the roughly 690-donor mean. The classifier was reported to diagnose cytomegalovirus status with high specificity and sensitivity in both the original and validation cohorts. A later genetic analysis associated a missense DCLRE1C variant with V-gene and J-gene trimming of TCR beta chains, and an independent cohort replicated the association. For the cohort, immune exposure information was limited to CMV serostatus. In a later analysis, HLA-associated TCR beta chains showed more clonal expansion and lower generation probabilities than non-associated chains that were equally common. The presence/absence analyses assumed that sequencing depth was roughly uniform across donors, and that assumption may not be true. The 87-base-pair reads could not distinguish some IMGT-functional V segments, including TRBV6-2 and TRBV6-3, so those segments were excluded. The study listed approximately 150 TCR beta chains as associated with cytomegalovirus. A further reported finding was that TCR beta sequences accurately predicted the HLA-A and HLA-B alleles for most subjects in the first cohort. In a later analysis, 16,951 TCR beta sequences were associated with specific HLA alleles at a false discovery rate of 0.05. In a later analysis, several top co-occurrence clusters were reported to appear linked to parvovirus B19, influenza, CMV and Epstein-Barr virus. Because some donors lacked HLA typing at each locus, the association tests relied only on the typed subset. Strong co-occurrence of HLA alleles, especially DR and DQ, made assigning TCR associations to individual alleles difficult. Broadly in line with IMGT annotations, most TCR beta V segments showed up in productive rearrangements about 87% or about 30% of the time in an earlier analysis of approximately 600 of the donors. According to a later analysis, TCR association rates differed among HLA loci, with DRB1 alleles showing the most associated TCRs and HLA-C alleles showing the fewest. A group of highly shared sequence variants was considered likely to be a technical artifact of the sequencing pipeline. The authors suggested that the approach could potentially be generalized to other disease states and immunological phenotypes. Approximately 16 rarely observed V segments, including chromosome 9 orphons, were excluded from the earlier analysis of some 590 of the donors because counts were too low. Linkage disequilibrium might explain the correlated functional status among segregating V segments, but an unknown experimental factor could not be excluded. In vitro tests confirmed that a few of the cytomegalovirus-associated TCR beta chains recognize cytomegalovirus antigens. According to a later analysis, most CMV-associated TCR beta chains appeared to be HLA-restricted, and the HLA associations seemed to be driven largely by CMV exposure.

Recombination linked TRBV5-1 to TRBJ1-1; TRBD1 could be the D gene, as 5 bases match. The sample consisted of PBMCs. The receptor was derived from a man aged 45 to 65 in good health and CMV-seropositive. The bases are TGCGCCAGCAGCCTGGACTATGACAGACCCGAAGCTTTCTTT. This codes for CASSLDYDRPEAFF.